This passage covers 15 T cell receptor beta chains from one sample sequenced in a study of T cell changes during pregnancy in multiple sclerosis. Here immunoSEQ multiplex PCR was the method, and the copy in TCRdb shows in-frame clones only, minus some. The sample carries 30,000 to 35,000 clones, about 88% recorded once. The starting material was CD4+ T cells from peripheral blood mononuclear cells, obtained in the second trimester of pregnancy. The receptors come from a female donor in good health, enrolled as a control in a pregnancy study.

J is TRBJ1-2 and V is TRBV5-6, with D perhaps matching TRBD1 (5 bases). Trimming removed 2 bases at V and 5 bases at J, with 19 bases between. Germline V gene data show CDR1 as SGHDT and CDR2 as YYEEEE. CDR3 length: 16 amino acids. CDR3 amino acids: CASSLGTGTSGYGYTF. The CDR3 bases are TGTGCCAGCAGCTTAGGTACAGGCACCTCTGGATATGGCTACACCTTC.

The count of this clone is one. The gene calls are TRBV7-8 and TRBJ1-5; 11 bases are shared with TRBD1. The length of the CDR3 is 15 residues. V lost 1 base and J lost 6; bases outside the gene matches: 2. Germline V gives CDR1 SGHVS, CDR2 FQNEAQ. Written as DNA, the CDR3 is TGTGCCAGCAGCTTAGGGGACAGGGGGTTTCAGCCCCAGCATTTT. This codes for CASSLGDRGFQPQHF.

The V and J genes are TRBV6-1 and TRBJ1-2, with 7 bases aligning to TRBD1. The CDR3 covers 17 residues. The germline CDR1 and CDR2 sequences are MNHNS and SASEGT. Trimming cost V 1 base and J 4 bases; bases outside gene matches: 12. This CDR3 is CASSEDPGQHFFYGYTF. CDR3 DNA: TGTGCCAGCAGTGAAGATCCGGGACAGCATTTTTTCTATGGCTACACCTTC.

The rearrangement joins TRBV19 to TRBJ2-1; 7 bases are a match to TRBD2. CDR1 and CDR2 (germline): LNHDA, SQIVND (reference sequence). Unmatched junction bases numbered 5, after V lost 3 bases and J lost 0 bases. The CDR3 is 16 residues long. The CDR3 nucleotides are TGTGCCAGTAGTATGCGAGGCGGGAGCTCCTACAATGAGCAGTTCTTC. Translating gives CASSMRGGSSYNEQFF.

The chain links TRBV20-1 to TRBJ2-1; D not resolved. The CDR3 consists of 11 residues. Germline assignment: CDR1 DFQATT and CDR2 SNEGSKA (reference sequence). V lost 3 bases and J 6 bases, leaving 6 bases between the germline ends. CDR3 DNA sequence: TGCAGTGCTAGTTTAGTCAATGAGCAGTTCTTC. The encoded protein is CSASLVNEQFF.

To note about this clone: The junction shows a germline mismatch at one end, possibly a read error. The rearrangement joins TRBV4-3 to TRBJ1-6, with 9 bases fitting TRBD1. The CDR3 sequence is 14 residues long. Per germline, CDR1 LGHNA and CDR2 YSLEER. As DNA, the CDR3 is TGCGTCAGCAGCCAAGGGACAGGGCATTCACCCCTCCACTTT. Translated, it gives CVSSQGTGHSPLHF.

The chain employs TRBV30 and TRBJ2-1; 14 positions agree with TRBD2. The V gene end was trimmed by 3 bases and the J gene end by 8 bases; junction bases not matched to a gene: 6. This CDR3 spans 15 amino acids. Per the germline V gene, CDR1 is GTSNPN and CDR2 is SVGIG (reference sequence). The CDR3 sequence: CAWRRGTSGSDEQFF. The CDR3 coding sequence is TGTGCCTGGAGACGAGGGACTAGCGGGAGCGATGAGCAGTTCTTC.

The chain links TRBV19 to TRBJ1-1; unclear D gene. Germline V lookup: CDR1 LNHDA, CDR2 SQIVND (reference sequence). This CDR3 contains 13 residues. Trimming took 3 bases from V and 2 from J, leaving 7 bases between them. The CDR3 protein is CASSIRLNTEAFF. The CDR3 DNA sequence: TGTGCCAGTAGTATTCGACTTAACACTGAAGCTTTCTTT. The whole variable domain, remainder taken from reference TRBV19 and TRBJ1-1, is DGGITQSPKYLFRKEGQNVTLSCEQNLNHDAMYWYRQDPGQGLRLIYYSQIVNDFQKGDIAEGYSVSREKKESFPLTVTSAQKNPTAFYLCASSIRLNTEAFFGQGTRLTVV.

The chain combines TRBV7-6 with TRBJ2-1, with TRBD1 identical over 8 bases. From germline, CDR1 is SGHVS and CDR2 FNYEAQ. The V gene end was trimmed by 2 bases and the J gene end by 4 bases; junction bases not matched to a gene: 10. This CDR3 has 17 residues. As DNA, the CDR3 is TGTGCCAGCAGCTTAAGGTCCCGGGACAGGCTTTACAATGAGCAGTTCTTC. It specifies CASSLRSRDRLYNEQFF.

J is TRBJ2-2 and V is TRBV6-6, with D maybe TRBD1 (5 bases). Trimming pared 2 bases from V and 7 bases from J, leaving 14 bases between. The CDR3 loop spans 15 amino acids. The germline V gene has CDR1 MNHNY and CDR2 SVGAGI (reference sequence). The chain's CDR3 is CASSYGMGRIGELFF. The CDR3, as DNA: TGTGCCAGCAGTTACGGTATGGGGCGGATCGGGGAGCTGTTTTTT.

The chain is built from TRBV29-1 and TRBJ1-1; TRBD1 is a possible D gene (6 bases). Trimming stripped 4 bases from V and 4 bases from J, with 16 bases between. CDR3 length equals 14 residues. Germline V gene data show CDR1 as SQVTM and CDR2 as ANQGSEA. The chain's CDR3 is CSVASGTQGTEAFF. The DNA for the CDR3 is TGCAGCGTTGCCTCCGGGACACAGGGCACTGAAGCTTTCTTT.

V gene TRBV27 combines with J gene TRBJ2-1, with 9 bases fitting TRBD2. Germline CDR1 MNHEY, CDR2 SMNVEV (reference sequence). CDR3 length: 15 amino acids. CDR3 sequence: CAARVAGADYNEQFF. DNA for the CDR3: TGTGCTGCACGGGTAGCGGGAGCGGATTACAATGAGCAGTTCTTC.

The J gene is TRBJ1-2, the V gene TRBV6-5; D is uncertain. Germline CDR1 MNHEY, CDR2 SVGAGI. V gave up 4 bases and J gave up 7 bases, with 13 bases separating them. This CDR3 has 13 amino acids. The CDR3 DNA sequence: TGTGCCAGCAGTTTGGGCCTCGCGTCTGGCTACACCTTC. Translation: CASSLGLASGYTF.

The CDR3 reads CASGSMDRGGLTQYF. In DNA form, the CDR3 reads TGTGCTAGTGGTTCTATGGACAGGGGAGGTTTGACGCAGTATTTT. This chain uses TRBV12-5 with TRBJ2-3, with TRBD1 identical over 9 bases. From germline, CDR1 is LGHNT and CDR2 FRNRAP. The CDR3 contains 15 residues. The V and J ends lost 4 bases and 9 bases, in that order; junction bases with no gene match: 11.

This clone was detected a few times. The V and J genes are TRBV6-4 and TRBJ1-2; D perhaps matches TRBD1 (6 bases). The V end lost 2 bases, the J end lost 5 bases, and 6 bases lay between the germline ends. The CDR3 extends over 12 amino acids. The germline gives CDR1 MRHNA, CDR2 SNTAGT. The CDR3 reads CASSDQGYGYTF. The CDR3 coding sequence is TGTGCCAGCAGTGACCAGGGGTATGGCTACACCTTC.